A single sample gave rise to the 19 T cell receptor beta chains below, sequenced in a study of shared clonotypes between healthy human individuals. Measured with immunoSEQ multiplex PCR; TCRdb has only the in-frame clones, and not every one. The profile shows about 2.4 million clones, around nine tenths of them singletons. The material sequenced was naive CD4+ T cells sorted from blood. Subset of the sample: CD45RA+ positively selected. The receptors originated from a man between 18 and 35 years old in good health.

Concerning this clone: The sample has other DNA sequences that encode this CDR3 too. V is TRBV30 and J is TRBJ1-5; TRBD1 matches 10 bases. CDR3 length: 14 residues. With 2 bases clipped from V and 5 bases from J, the junction kept 3 bases outside the gene matches. Germline V gene lookup returns CDR1 GTSNPN and CDR2 SVGIG (reference sequence). The CDR3 DNA reads TGTGCCTGGAGTACCGGGACAGGGGATCAGCCCCAGCATTTT. Amino acid sequence: CAWSTGTGDQPQHF.

CDR3 bases: TGTGCCAGCACCCCGTGGGGTCCACAGGCCGCCCGGGCCCGGAACACTGAAGCTTTCTTT. Its protein is CASTPWGPQAARARNTEAFF. The V gene is TRBV27, the J gene TRBJ1-1, with D possibly TRBD1 on 5 matching bases. Germline V gene data show CDR1 as MNHEY and CDR2 as SMNVEV (reference sequence). V shed 7 bases and J shed 1 base, with 31 bases lying between them. The CDR3 has 20 residues.

The gene calls are TRBV7-2 and TRBJ2-5, with D maybe TRBD2 (5 bases). Looked up from germline, CDR1 is SGHTA and CDR2 is FQGNSA. The CDR3 runs to 14 residues. V lost 5 bases, J lost 7 bases, and 17 bases lay in between. Here the CDR3 reads CASSPSLASPTQYF. DNA of the CDR3: TGTGCCAGCAGCCCGTCCCTAGCTTCTCCGACCCAGTACTTC.

The CDR3: CASSEAGTGYSPLHF. DNA for the CDR3: TGTGCCAGCAGCGAGGCGGGGACAGGGTACTCACCCCTCCACTTT. The gene calls are TRBV5-6 and TRBJ1-6; 9 bases map to TRBD1. Unmatched junction bases numbered 9, after V lost 4 bases and J lost 10 bases. Germline loops: CDR1 SGHDT, CDR2 YYEEEE. This CDR3 spans 15 amino acids.

V usage is TRBV5-8 and J usage is TRBJ2-7, with TRBD1 identical over 11 bases. Germline CDR1 SGHTS, CDR2 YDEGEE. The CDR3 extends over 15 amino acids. With V trimmed by 0 bases and J by 4 bases, 3 bases remained unmatched. The DNA for the CDR3 is TGTGCCAGCAGCTTGGGTGGACAGGGGGCTTACGAGCAGTACTTC. This sequence encodes CASSLGGQGAYEQYF.

The chain uses TRBV19 and TRBJ2-7, with D tentatively TRBD1 (6 bases). The CDR3 is 14 amino acids. V was cut by 3 bases and J by 4 bases, with 13 bases left in between. The V gene's germline CDR1 is LNHDA and CDR2 SQIVND (reference sequence). The CDR3 DNA sequence: TGTGCCAGTAGTATTGGGACAACACCTTACGAGCAGTACTTC. Its translation is CASSIGTTPYEQYF.

V is TRBV5-4 and J is TRBJ2-5; D is ambiguous. Germline assignment: CDR1 SGHNT and CDR2 YYREEE (reference sequence). CDR3 length: 13 amino acids. V lost 4 bases to trimming and J lost 4 bases, with 11 bases between them. The CDR3 is CASSPTISETQYF. The DNA for the CDR3 is TGTGCCAGCAGCCCGACGATATCAGAGACCCAGTACTTC.

V and J are TRBV10-3 and TRBJ2-3, with 10 nucleotides matching TRBD2. The ends lost 2 bases at V and 4 bases at J; junction bases unmatched: 6. CDR3 length equals 16 residues. Germline CDR1 reads ENHRY; CDR2 reads SYGVKD. The CDR3 DNA is TGTGCCATCAGTGAGGGGCTAGCGGGGGCCCCAGATACGCAGTATTTT. It is translated as CAISEGLAGAPDTQYF.

The chain links TRBV19 to TRBJ1-5; a possible D gene is TRBD1 (5 bases). With 1 base removed from V and 9 bases from J, the gap between germline ends came to 22 bases. The germline gives CDR1 LNHDA, CDR2 SQIVND (reference sequence). The CDR3 extends over 17 amino acids. In nucleotides, the CDR3 is TGTGCCAGTAGTATAGGCCGACGTTTAGGGGCCGCCTGGCCCCAGCATTTT. This translates into CASSIGRRLGAAWPQHF.

V is TRBV9 and J is TRBJ1-1; D is unresolved. Germline V gene sequence: CDR1 SGDLS, CDR2 YYNGEE. The CDR3 is 13 amino acids. Trimming took 4 bases from V and 8 from J, leaving 15 bases between them. The chain's CDR3 is CASSLSKEEEAFF. The CDR3 nucleotides are TGTGCCAGCAGCTTAAGTAAAGAAGAAGAAGCTTTCTTT.

This rearrangement joins TRBV9 to TRBJ2-3; the D call may be TRBD1 or TRBD2 (5 bases each). The ends were cut back, 4 bases at V and 2 bases at J, with 14 bases in the middle. The CDR3 is 15 residues long. Looked up from germline, CDR1 is SGDLS and CDR2 is YYNGEE. This CDR3 is CASSPAGAPTDTQYF. The CDR3 bases are TGTGCCAGCAGCCCCGCCGGGGCACCCACAGATACGCAGTATTTT. Looking up the rest from reference TRBV9 and TRBJ2-3 gives the full variable domain: DSGVTQTPKHLITATGQRVTLRCSPRSGDLSVYWYQQSLDQGLQFLIQYYNGEERAKGNILERFSAQQFPDLHSELNLSSLELGDSALYFCASSPAGAPTDTQYFGPGTRLTVL.

This sequence joins TRBV7-2 and TRBJ2-5; D gene unclear. The CDR3 runs to 15 residues. V lost 3 bases and J 1 base, leaving 12 bases between the germline ends. Germline CDR1 SGHTA, CDR2 FQGNSA. CDR3 sequence (DNA): TGTGCCAGCAGCTTCGGACCAGCGTTCCAAGAGACCCAGTACTTC. It codes for CASSFGPAFQETQYF.

The chain links TRBV4-1 to TRBJ2-7, with 10 bases that match TRBD1. This CDR3 has 15 residues. J was trimmed by 5 bases and V by 4 bases; bases with no gene match: 8. Germline V gene sequence: CDR1 MGHRA, CDR2 YSYEKL. The CDR3 region has the DNA TGCGCCAGCAGCCTCGTCGGGGACAGGGGCCACGAGCAGTACTTC. As protein: CASSLVGDRGHEQYF.

Comment on this clone: Other DNA sequences of this sample code for an identical CDR3. V and J are TRBV6-5 and TRBJ2-7; 12 nucleotides align to TRBD2. The CDR3 covers 16 residues. V was clipped by 0 bases and J by 2 bases; unmatched bases: 2. Germline CDR1 reads MNHEY; CDR2 reads SVGAGI. The CDR3 coding sequence is TGTGCCAGCAGTTACTCTCGGACTAGCGGGGCCTACGAGCAGTACTTC. Its translation is CASSYSRTSGAYEQYF.

V usage is TRBV10-3 and J usage is TRBJ2-1, with 7 bases matching TRBD2. The germline gives CDR1 ENHRY, CDR2 SYGVKD. The CDR3 totals 13 residues. J was trimmed by 5 bases and V by 8 bases; bases with no gene match: 6. The CDR3 nucleotides are TGTGCCATCGGACGACTAGCAGACAATGAGCAGTTCTTC. Translated: CAIGRLADNEQFF.

The J gene is TRBJ2-1, the V gene TRBV7-3, with TRBD2 matching over 8 bases. This CDR3 comprises 15 residues. The germline V gene has CDR1 SGHTA and CDR2 FQGTGA. V was clipped by 5 bases and J by 6 bases; unmatched bases: 9. The DNA of the CDR3 is TGTGCCAGCAGCAGATCGGGAGGGCCGTCCAATGAGCAGTTCTTC. It encodes CASSRSGGPSNEQFF.

The rearrangement links TRBV7-2 to TRBJ2-7; 9 nucleotides line up with TRBD2. The V gene end was trimmed by 5 bases and the J gene end by 0 bases; junction bases not matched to a gene: 5. Germline values: CDR1 SGHTA, CDR2 FQGNSA. There are 15 residues in the CDR3. The CDR3 protein is CASSPSGDSSYEQYF. Here the CDR3 DNA reads TGTGCCAGCAGCCCTAGCGGGGATAGCTCCTACGAGCAGTACTTC.

As for this clone: The same CDR3 also results from other DNA sequences found in this sample. The chain joins TRBV25-1 to TRBJ1-2; D call uncertain. Germline assignment: CDR1 MGHDK and CDR2 SYGVNS. The CDR3 contains 12 residues. Between the trimmed V and J ends, which lost 3 bases and 4 bases, there was a span of 6 bases. This CDR3 is CASSDHGYGYTF. For the CDR3, the DNA is TGTGCCAGCAGTGACCATGGCTATGGCTACACCTTC.

CDR3 protein: CASPGLAVTGELFF. The CDR3, as DNA: TGTGCCAGCCCCGGACTAGCGGTCACCGGGGAGCTGTTTTTT. The genes are TRBV21-1 and TRBJ2-2; the tabulated D call, TRBD2, remains unverified against the DNA. TRBV21-1 corresponds to a pseudogene. The CDR3 spans 14 residues.